Below are 2 T cell receptor beta chains sequenced from a single sample in a study of response to subunit inactivated influenza vaccine. TCRdb used MiXCR to reprocess the RT-PCR reads, holding one entry per CDR3 protein. The table includes hundreds of thousands of distinct CDR3 sequences, 12% detected once. Material: non-naive T cells sorted from PBMCs, obtained 14 to 15 days before vaccination. The source of these receptors is a man aged 50-60 years who received an inactivated influenza vaccine.

This clonotype was counted many times. The rearrangement links TRBV4-2 to TRBJ1-3, with 7 bases aligning to TRBD1. The germline V gene has CDR1 LGHNA and CDR2 YNFKEQ. Losses at the gene ends were 0 bases for V and 4 bases for J; bases not matched to a gene: 3. The CDR3 has 15 residues. The CDR3 reads CASSQDTGAGNTIYF. The DNA for the CDR3 is TGTGCCAGCAGCCAAGATACAGGGGCAGGAAACACCATATATTTT.

The V call is TRBV12-3 or TRBV12-4, the J call TRBJ2-3, with a tentative D call TRBD2 (5 bases). This CDR3 comprises 13 residues. The V end was cut by 2 bases, the J end by 10 bases, with 13 bases between. The DNA of the CDR3 is TGTGCCAGCAGTTTACCTGGTGCGGAGGCGCAGTATTTT. Amino acid sequence: CASSLPGAEAQYF.